This note documents a single T cell receptor beta chain sequence. Its antigen is unknown. This record comes from a study of cytomegalovirus exposure and HLA in healthy donors. Study findings and constraints: TCR beta chains numbering 150 to 200 were designated cytomegalovirus-associated. Most TCR sequences proved rare, with some public TCRs found in many donors. In the 95 to 150 validation repertoires, a later analysis found that first-cohort TCR clusters tended to co-occur.

V shed 5 bases and J shed 2 bases, with 19 bases lying between them. This CDR3 spans 17 amino acids. Germline V gene sequence: CDR1 SGHTA, CDR2 FQGNSA. Sequencing used immunoSEQ multiplex PCR; TCRdb keeps in-frame clones, though not all of them. The table shows 120,000 to 150,000 clones, with about 88% occurring only once. Among the roughly 120 subjects of the validation cohort, separate from the roughly 670-subject first cohort, were the donors. This chain joins TRBV7-2 and TRBJ1-5, with a possible D match to TRBD1 (6 bases). The specimen was PBMCs. This TCR derives from a woman between 18 and 29 years old in good health and CMV-seropositive. The CDR3: CASSPEPLTGGNQPQHF. DNA of the CDR3: TGTGCCAGCAGCCCAGAGCCTCTGACAGGAGGCAATCAGCCCCAGCATTTT.